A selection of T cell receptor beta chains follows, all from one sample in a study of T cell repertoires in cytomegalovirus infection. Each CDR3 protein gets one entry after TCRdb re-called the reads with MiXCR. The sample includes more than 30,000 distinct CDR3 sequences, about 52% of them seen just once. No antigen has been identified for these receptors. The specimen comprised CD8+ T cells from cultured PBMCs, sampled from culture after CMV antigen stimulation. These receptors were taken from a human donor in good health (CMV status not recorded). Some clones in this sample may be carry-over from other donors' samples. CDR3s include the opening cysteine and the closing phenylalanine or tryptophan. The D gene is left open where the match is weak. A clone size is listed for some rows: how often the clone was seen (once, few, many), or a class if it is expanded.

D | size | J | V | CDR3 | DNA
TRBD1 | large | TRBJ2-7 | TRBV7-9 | CASSFRDRGRYEQYF | TGTGCCAGCAGCTTTAGGGACAGGGGGCGTTACGAGCAGTACTTC
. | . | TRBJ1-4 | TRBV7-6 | CASSRLSATNEKLFF | TGTGCCAGCAGCCGATTGAGTGCAACTAATGAAAAACTGTTTTTT
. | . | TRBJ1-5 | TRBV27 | CASSGSGQRYSNQPQHF | TGTGCCAGCAGCGGTTCAGGGCAGCGGTATAGCAATCAGCCCCAGCATTTT
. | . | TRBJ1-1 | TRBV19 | CASTLRGSTEAFF | TGTGCCAGTACCCTGAGAGGGAGTACTGAAGCTTTCTTT
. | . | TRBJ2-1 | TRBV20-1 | CSARDPGSAYNEQFF | TGCAGTGCTAGAGATCCAGGGAGCGCCTACAATGAGCAGTTCTTC
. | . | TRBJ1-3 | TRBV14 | CASSLRDTQRFSGNTIYF | TGTGCCAGCAGCCTCCGGGACACACAACGCTTCTCTGGAAACACCATATATTTT
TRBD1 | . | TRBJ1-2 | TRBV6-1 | CASSFSSDRVYGYTF | TGTGCCAGCAGTTTCTCCTCGGACAGGGTCTATGGCTACACCTTC
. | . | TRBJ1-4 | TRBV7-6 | CDSSALGTTNEKLFF | TGTGACAGCAGCGCCCTAGGCACAACTAATGAAAAACTGTTTTTT
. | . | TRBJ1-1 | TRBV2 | CASSEALRGLAPTEAFF | TGTGCCAGCAGTGAAGCTCTCCGGGGCCTCGCGCCCACTGAAGCTTTCTTT
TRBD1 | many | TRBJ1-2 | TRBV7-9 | CASTGGLEYGYTF | TGTGCCAGCACAGGGGGCCTAGAATATGGCTACACCTTC
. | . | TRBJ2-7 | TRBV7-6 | CASSFTSRYEQYF | TGTGCCAGCAGCTTCACATCACGGTACGAGCAGTACTTC
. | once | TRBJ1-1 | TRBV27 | CASSRRLNTEAFF | TGTGCCAGCAGTCGAAGACTGAACACTGAAGCTTTCTTT
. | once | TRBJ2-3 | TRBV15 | CATSRDRAVTDTQYF | TGTGCCACCAGCAGAGATCGGGCAGTCACAGATACGCAGTATTTT
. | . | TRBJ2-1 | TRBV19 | CASSMSYNEQFF | TGTGCCAGTAGTATGAGCTACAATGAGCAGTTCTTC
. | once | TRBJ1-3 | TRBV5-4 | CASSHFGGNTIYF | TGTGCCAGCAGCCATTTTGGGGGAAACACCATATATTTT
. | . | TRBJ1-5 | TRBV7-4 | CASGDGNQPQHF | TGTGCCAGCGGGGATGGCAATCAGCCCCAGCATTTT
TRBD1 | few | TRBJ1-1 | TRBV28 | CVSSLLDRVVSEAFF | TGTGTCAGCAGTTTACTTGACAGGGTAGTTTCTGAAGCTTTCTTT
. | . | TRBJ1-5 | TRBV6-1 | CASSLGTEPVQPQHF | TGTGCCAGCAGTCTGGGGACGGAGCCTGTGCAGCCCCAGCATTTT
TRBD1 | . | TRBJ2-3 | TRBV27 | CASSRTGGASDTQYF | TGTGCCAGCAGTCGGACAGGGGGCGCATCGGATACGCAGTATTTT
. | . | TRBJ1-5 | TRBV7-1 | CASSPSGGREPQHF | TGTGCCAGCAGCCCGTCGGGGGGCCGGGAGCCCCAGCATTTT
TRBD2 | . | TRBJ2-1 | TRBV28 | CASAEAGGPVREQFF | TGTGCCAGCGCAGAGGCGGGAGGCCCTGTACGTGAGCAGTTCTTC
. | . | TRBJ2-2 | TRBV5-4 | CASSLEVTSWGTGELFF | TGTGCCAGCAGCTTGGAGGTCACCTCCTGGGGCACCGGGGAGCTGTTTTTT
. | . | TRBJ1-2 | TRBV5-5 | CASSPQDSVYGYTF | TGTGCCAGCAGCCCCCAAGACAGTGTCTATGGCTACACCTTC